This TCR beta chain was identified in a study of T cell changes during pregnancy in multiple sclerosis (dated 2019 in TCRdb). Looking at the study overall: The study looked at changes in the T cell repertoire across pregnancy in women with multiple sclerosis.

There are 14 amino acids in the CDR3, from cysteine to phenylalanine inclusive. The retained sequence is limited to the CDR3, 42 bases, with the frame set at the first base. V loses 2 bases, J loses 0 bases, and the germline ends lie 7 bases apart. Libraries came from the immunoSEQ multiplex PCR assay. TCRdb carries this immuneACCESS record with in-frame sequences only. Its versions omit some clonotypes, under half of them owing to an unresolved V gene in the studies checked, with the rest unexplained. The sample yields approximately 30,000 clones; approximately 91% were counted once. Clones ranked in the top ten supply 8% of the sample. Points on this clone: Its antigen target is currently unknown. The record has no base qualities; no much larger clone is one base away.

The sequence was collected from a female donor with multiple sclerosis, enrolled in a pregnancy study. The chain uses TRBV23-1 and TRBJ1-2; no D gene can be assigned with confidence. TRBV23-1 is classed as an ORF, of uncertain function. Sequencing was performed on CD8+ T cells from peripheral blood mononuclear cells, taken before pregnancy. The nucleotides are TGCGCCAGCAGTCAAGGTGAGACTAACTATGGCTACACCTTC. Its coded protein is CASSQGETNYGYTF.